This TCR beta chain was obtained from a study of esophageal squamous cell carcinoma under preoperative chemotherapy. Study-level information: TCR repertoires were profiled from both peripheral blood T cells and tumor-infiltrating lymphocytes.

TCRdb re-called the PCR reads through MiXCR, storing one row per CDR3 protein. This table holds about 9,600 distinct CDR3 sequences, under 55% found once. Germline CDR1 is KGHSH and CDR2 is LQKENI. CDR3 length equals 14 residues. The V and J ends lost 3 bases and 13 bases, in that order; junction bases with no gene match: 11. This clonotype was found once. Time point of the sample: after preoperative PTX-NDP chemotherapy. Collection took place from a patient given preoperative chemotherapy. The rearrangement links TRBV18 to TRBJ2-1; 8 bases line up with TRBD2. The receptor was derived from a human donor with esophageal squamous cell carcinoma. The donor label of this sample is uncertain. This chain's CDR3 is CASSPGGGQETQFF. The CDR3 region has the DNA TGTGCCAGCTCACCCGGGGGGGGCCAAGAGACCCAGTTCTTC.